Listed below are T cell receptor beta chains from one sample, sequenced in a study of T cell responses to AZD1222 COVID-19 vaccine. Here immunoSEQ multiplex PCR was the method, and the copy in TCRdb shows in-frame clones only, minus some. In the table there are about 56,000 clones, about 80% of which are singletons. The input for sequencing was peripheral blood, taken 28 days after the second AZD1222 dose. Source of these receptors: an adult who received the AZD1222 COVID-19 vaccine. CDR3s include the opening cysteine and the closing phenylalanine or tryptophan. D genes are given only for firm matches. A row's size may be missing; if present it is once, few, many or a size class.

length: 12
J: TRBJ2-1
D: .
size: .
V: TRBV28
CDR3: CASTLGADEQFF
DNA: TGTGCCAGCACCCTAGGAGCGGATGAGCAGTTCTTC

length: 15
J: TRBJ1-1
D: .
size: .
V: TRBV9
CDR3: CASSVGGLLDTEAFF
DNA: TGTGCCAGCAGCGTAGGGGGGCTGTTGGACACTGAAGCTTTCTTT

length: 13
J: TRBJ2-1
D: .
size: .
V: TRBV24-1
CDR3: CATSDFPYNEQFF
DNA: TGTGCCACCAGTGATTTCCCGTACAATGAGCAGTTCTTC

length: 14
J: TRBJ1-2
D: .
size: once
V: TRBV28
CDR3: CASSSAGANYGYTF
DNA: TGTGCCAGCAGTTCTGCGGGGGCTAACTATGGCTACACCTTC

length: 13
J: TRBJ1-5
D: .
size: .
V: TRBV19
CDR3: CASSISGRQPQHF
DNA: TGTGCCAGTAGTATTTCGGGCAGACAGCCCCAGCATTTT

length: 16
J: TRBJ1-5
D: TRBD1
size: .
V: TRBV15
CDR3: CATSRTGQAGNQPQHF
DNA: TGTGCCACCAGCAGAACCGGACAGGCGGGAAATCAGCCCCAGCATTTT

length: 15
J: TRBJ2-3
D: .
size: .
V: TRBV27
CDR3: CASSFLGTGTDTQYF
DNA: TGTGCCAGCAGTTTTCTGGGGACCGGCACAGATACGCAGTATTTT

length: 17
J: TRBJ2-1
D: TRBD2
size: .
V: TRBV10-1
CDR3: CASSESRSSGTYNEQFF
DNA: TGCGCCAGCAGTGAGTCGCGTTCTAGCGGGACCTACAATGAGCAGTTCTTC

length: 13
J: TRBJ1-1
D: TRBD1
size: .
V: TRBV10-3
CDR3: CAISATGDTEAFF
DNA: TGTGCCATCAGTGCGACAGGGGACACTGAAGCTTTCTTT

length: 13
J: TRBJ1-5
D: .
size: .
V: TRBV6-6
CDR3: CASSQLGNQPQHF
DNA: TGTGCCAGCAGCCAGTTGGGCAATCAGCCCCAGCATTTT

length: 13
J: TRBJ2-5
D: .
size: once
V: TRBV28
CDR3: CASEREGTKTQYF
DNA: TGTGCCAGCGAGAGGGAAGGGACGAAGACCCAGTACTTC

length: 16
J: TRBJ2-5
D: TRBD2
size: .
V: TRBV5-4
CDR3: CASSLAGGRNQETQYF
DNA: TGTGCCAGCAGCCTAGCGGGGGGAAGGAACCAAGAGACCCAGTACTTC

length: 19
J: TRBJ1-5
D: .
size: .
V: TRBV6-2/TRBV6-3
CDR3: CASSYSRHSLGQNNQPQHF
DNA: TGTGCCAGCAGTTACTCAAGGCACTCCCTCGGACAGAACAATCAGCCCCAGCATTTT

length: 15
J: TRBJ2-2
D: .
size: .
V: TRBV5-8
CDR3: CASTPNGANTGELFF
DNA: TGTGCCAGCACCCCCAACGGGGCGAACACCGGGGAGCTGTTTTTT

length: 12
J: TRBJ2-1
D: .
size: .
V: TRBV7-9
CDR3: CASRQAYNEQFF
DNA: TGTGCCAGCCGCCAAGCCTACAATGAGCAGTTCTTC

length: 14
J: TRBJ1-1
D: .
size: few
V: TRBV10-3
CDR3: CAISERRENTEAFF
DNA: TGTGCCATCAGTGAGAGACGGGAGAACACTGAAGCTTTCTTT